Listed below are T cell receptor beta chains from one sample, sequenced in a study of blood T cells in healthy people across ages. TCRdb processed the 5' RACE reads anew with MiXCR; each CDR3 protein has one entry. Seen here are hundreds of thousands of distinct CDR3 sequences, approximately 30% observed once, and the top ten hold less than 20%. Source material: blood. The source of these receptors is a woman of 80 years or more in good health. Both conserved end residues are part of each CDR3. The D gene is left open where the match is weak. Where a row states a size, it is once, few, many or the class of an expanded clone; other rows omit it.

j_call d_call clone_size v_call cdr3_nt cdr3_aa
TRBJ2-4 NA NA TRBV20-1 TGCAGTGCTAGAGGAGGGGCCAAAAACATTCAGTACTTC CSARGGAKNIQYF
TRBJ1-2 NA many TRBV4-1 TGCGCCAGCAGCCTAATGTCTAGGAAGTTGGGTGGCTACACCTTC CASSLMSRKLGGYTF
TRBJ2-1 TRBD2 many TRBV9 TGTGCCAGCAGCTCCACCGGGACTAGCGGCTCCTTCAAGCAGTTCTTC CASSSTGTSGSFKQFF
TRBJ1-2 TRBD1 many TRBV7-6 TGTGCCAGCAGTTCCGGGACAGCAGCCTACTATGGCTACACCTTC CASSSGTAAYYGYTF
TRBJ2-7 TRBD1 NA TRBV5-1 TGCGCCAGCAGCTGGGGCAGGGGGCGGTTCCACGAGCAGTACTTC CASSWGRGRFHEQYF
TRBJ2-7 NA many TRBV28 TGTGCCAGCAGTTTATCGGACCTAAGGGGCTACGAGCAGTACTTC CASSLSDLRGYEQYF
TRBJ2-3 TRBD1 many TRBV10-3 TGTGCCATCAGACGCGACAGGGGTGGAGATACGCAGTATTTT CAIRRDRGGDTQYF
TRBJ2-7 NA few TRBV6-2/TRBV6-3 TGTGCCAGCAGTTACGGAATTACCCAATCGAGTTACGAGCAGTACTTC CASSYGITQSSYEQYF
TRBJ2-5 TRBD2 many TRBV20-1 TGCAGTCCCTGGCTAGCGGGGGAACAAGAGACCCAGTACTTC CSPWLAGEQETQYF
TRBJ2-7 NA many TRBV9 TGTGCCAGCAGCGTAGCCCCCTCCGGGGGCAGGGACGAGCAGTACTTC CASSVAPSGGRDEQYF
TRBJ1-4 TRBD1 NA TRBV7-8 TGTGCCAGCAGCCTGGGACACAGGGGGCTGAATGAAAAACTGTTTTTT CASSLGHRGLNEKLFF
TRBJ2-1 TRBD2 NA TRBV4-1 TGCGCCAGCAGCCAAGCCCTTCCTAGCGGGAGGGACAATGAGCAGTTCTTC CASSQALPSGRDNEQFF
TRBJ1-1 NA once TRBV5-1 TGCGCCAGCAGCGTCGGACAGTTTGAAGCTTTCTTT CASSVGQFEAFF
TRBJ1-2 NA NA TRBV18 TGTGCCAGCTCACCAAGGAATAACTATGGCTACACCTTC CASSPRNNYGYTF
TRBJ2-2 NA few TRBV20-1 TGCAGTGCTAGAGCTCGGTGGAACACCGGGGAGCTGTTTTTT CSARARWNTGELFF
TRBJ2-7 TRBD2 NA TRBV4-3 TGCGCCAGCAGCCAACCGGCGGGGGAATCCTACGAGCAGTACTTC CASSQPAGESYEQYF
TRBJ2-7 TRBD2 NA TRBV7-3 TGTGCCAGCAGCCTAGAGCGGGGGACCTACAATGAGCAGTACTTC CASSLERGTYNEQYF
TRBJ2-1 NA many TRBV5-1 TGCGCCAGCAGCTTGGCACAGGGACCCAATGAGCAGTTCTTC CASSLAQGPNEQFF
TRBJ1-4 NA few TRBV7-2 TGTGCCAGCAGCTTAGCAGGGTATTATGAAAAACTGTTTTTT CASSLAGYYEKLFF
TRBJ2-1 TRBD2 many TRBV5-4 TGTGCCAGCAGCTTGGGGCTAGCGGGGGGAAAGGGCAATGAGCAGTTCTTC CASSLGLAGGKGNEQFF
TRBJ2-3 TRBD1 NA TRBV19 TGTGCCAGTAGTCGCGTCCCGGGACAGGGTTCAGATACGCAGTATTTT CASSRVPGQGSDTQYF
TRBJ2-5 NA many TRBV7-2 TGTGCCAGCAGCTTAATGACGCGGGAGACCCAGTACTTC CASSLMTRETQYF
TRBJ2-3 TRBD1 NA TRBV18 TGTGCCAGCTCACCTCGTACAGGGGAACATACGCAGTATTTT CASSPRTGEHTQYF
TRBJ2-2 NA few TRBV7-8 TGTGCCAGCAGATCCACACAGGGAGAAACCGGGGAGCTGTTTTTT CASRSTQGETGELFF
TRBJ2-7 TRBD1 NA TRBV29-1 TGCGGCGTTGGGGGGACAGGGGGCAAGCCCTCCTACGAGCAGTACTTC CGVGGTGGKPSYEQYF
TRBJ2-7 TRBD1 once TRBV7-8 TGTGCCAGCAGCCCGCGCCGGACAGGAGTGGGCTCCTACGAGCAGTACTTC CASSPRRTGVGSYEQYF
TRBJ2-5 TRBD2 few TRBV24-1 TGTGCCACCAGTGATTCGGGTAGCGGGGGGTTGAGTGAGCAGTACTTC CATSDSGSGGLSEQYF
TRBJ1-3 NA NA TRBV7-6 TGTGCCAGCAGCTTAAACGGGCACGAGAGGAGAAACACCATATATTTT CASSLNGHERRNTIYF
TRBJ1-2 NA few TRBV5-1 TGCGCCAGCAGCTTTTTTTCGGGGCGAGGCTACACCTTC CASSFFSGRGYTF
TRBJ2-2 TRBD2 few TRBV7-6 TGTGCCAGCAGCCTACCCTCGAGCGGGGGGGCCAGCGGGGAGCTGTTTTTT CASSLPSSGGASGELFF
TRBJ1-2 NA NA TRBV3-1 TGTGCCAGCAGCCAAGATCTTGTACCGTTCAACTATGGCTACACCTTC CASSQDLVPFNYGYTF
TRBJ2-1 TRBD2 once TRBV7-9 TGTGCCAGCAGCCCCATTAGCGGGGTCTACAATGAGCAGTTCTTC CASSPISGVYNEQFF
TRBJ2-1 TRBD1 many TRBV27 TGTGCCAGCAGTGTAGCCGGGACAGCGTCCTACAATGAGCAGTTCTTC CASSVAGTASYNEQFF
TRBJ2-3 NA NA TRBV11-2 TGTGCCAGCAGTTCGGACACAGACACAGATACGCAGTATTTT CASSSDTDTDTQYF
TRBJ1-2 NA many TRBV7-3 TGTGCCAGCAGCTTAAGTGGGGGTGAGGGAAATGGCTACACCTTC CASSLSGGEGNGYTF
TRBJ1-2 NA many TRBV5-1 TGCGCCAGCAGCTTGAGTTCATTTGGTAACTATGGCTACACCTTC CASSLSSFGNYGYTF
TRBJ2-6 NA many TRBV20-1 TGCAGTGCTTTCAACCCGATACCCCCTAACTCTGGGGCCAACGTCCTGACTTTC CSAFNPIPPNSGANVLTF
TRBJ2-5 NA few TRBV14 TGTGCCAGCAGCCAAGGCGGGACAAGAGAGACCCAGTACTTC CASSQGGTRETQYF
TRBJ1-5 NA many TRBV29-1 TGCAGCGTTAGGGGGGTCCCAGGTCAGCCCCAGCATTTT CSVRGVPGQPQHF
TRBJ2-7 NA many TRBV20-1 TGCAGTGCTAGTGGGGGGAGCTCCTACGAGCAGTACTTC CSASGGSSYEQYF
TRBJ2-1 TRBD2 NA TRBV7-2 TGTGCCAGCAGCCCAGCGGGGGGTCGGACTTCGGAGCAGTTCTTC CASSPAGGRTSEQFF
TRBJ2-3 TRBD2 NA TRBV9 TGTGCCAGCAGCGTTAGCGGGAGGGCCAGCACAGATACGCAGTATTTT CASSVSGRASTDTQYF
TRBJ1-6 NA NA TRBV6-4 TGTGCCAGCAGTGAGGACGCTGATAATTCACCCCTCCACTTT CASSEDADNSPLHF
TRBJ1-4 NA NA TRBV30 TGTGCCTGGAGGGTAGGGCGACTGGAGAGTGAAAAACGGTTTTTT CAWRVGRLESEKRFF